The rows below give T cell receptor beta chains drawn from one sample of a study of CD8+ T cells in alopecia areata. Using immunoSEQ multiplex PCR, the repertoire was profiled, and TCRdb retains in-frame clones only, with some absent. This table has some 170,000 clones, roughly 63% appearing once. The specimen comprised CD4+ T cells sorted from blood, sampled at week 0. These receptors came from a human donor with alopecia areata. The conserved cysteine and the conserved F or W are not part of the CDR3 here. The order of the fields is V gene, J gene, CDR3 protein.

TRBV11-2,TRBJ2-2,ASSLVPGGGGELF
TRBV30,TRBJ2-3,AWRRGMGTDTQY
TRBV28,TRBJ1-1,ASSLPWTMSTEAF
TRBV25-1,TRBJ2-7,ASRQGPAEQY
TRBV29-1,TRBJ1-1,SVYRVDREAF
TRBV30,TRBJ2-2,AWRTAHTGELF
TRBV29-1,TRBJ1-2,SAGLGYGYT
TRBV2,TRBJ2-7,ASSEEGSRPLEQY
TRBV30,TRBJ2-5,AWREWDGGTQY
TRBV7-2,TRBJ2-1,ASSFMHLTNEQF
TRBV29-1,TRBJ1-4,SVAGRANEKLF
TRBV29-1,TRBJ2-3,SVELAQGRDTQY
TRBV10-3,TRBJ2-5,AARGAQEETQY
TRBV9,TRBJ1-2,ASSSAFDRAVYGYT
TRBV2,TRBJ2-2,ASSRTGGFGGELF
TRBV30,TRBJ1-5,AWSPGWAQGPQH
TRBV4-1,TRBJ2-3,ASSQESTDTQY
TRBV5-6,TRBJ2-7,ASTSTGTDYEQY
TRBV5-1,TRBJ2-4,ASSLGGDVGAKNIQY
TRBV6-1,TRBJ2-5,ASSPLDTEETQY
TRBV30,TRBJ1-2,AWSVKGADGYT
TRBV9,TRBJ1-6,ASSGTGRPADSPLH
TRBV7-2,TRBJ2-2,ASSLASGAHFGELF
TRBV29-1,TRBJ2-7,SGLGDSYEQY
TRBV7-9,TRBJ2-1,ASKREGTYNEQF
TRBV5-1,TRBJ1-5,ASSIEGASNQPQH
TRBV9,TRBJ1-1,ASSDPNFVAKTGPEAF
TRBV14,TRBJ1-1,ASSQVGVTEAF